This record concerns one TCR beta chain sequence. The antigen it binds to is not known. No base-level quality is on record; no much larger clone is a single base apart. The TCR beta CDR3 regions were amplified from RNA transcripts. A first-round RT-PCR of the TCR CDR3 used the HTBI primer set with the Qiagen OneStep RT-PCR kit. The libraries were constructed in a second round of multiplex PCR and then size-selected and purified. Libraries were sequenced paired-end with 100 bp reads on an Illumina HiSeq2000. The authors' analysis ran thus. SOAPnuke was used to process the raw data, removing reads that contained adapters or uncalled bases, had a mean Phred below 15, or lacked an exact match to the constant primer or identifier. High-quality paired reads were merged with COPE v1.2.5, and unique nucleotide sequences were defined as clonotypes. MiTCR v1.1 was used to align the clonotypes against IMGT TRBV, TRBD and TRBJ reference segments. The analysis included only V-J combinations with a frequency above 0.0001, which together covered approximately 99% of the repertoires. The TCS score was defined as the ratio of F50 (clonal expansion) to E x V (chaos), calculated using BLOSUM62-based TCRdist between CDR3 peptides within each V-J. Welch's t-statistics and random forest reduced just over 500 V-J features to 13, which were used in a naive Bayes classifier (R e1071). The raw public reads went through TCRdb reprocessing: fastp at Q25, MiXCR clone calling, in-frame beta chains kept. Identical CDR3 proteins give one entry, which carries the most common genes and DNA. TCRdb's processing, not the authors', yielded these V and J calls. This sample lists about 580,000 distinct CDR3 sequences; roughly 13% were detected once. Less than 6% of the sample belongs to the ten largest clones.

This record comes from a study of T cells in Graves' hyperthyroidism and ophthalmopathy (dated by TCRdb to the late 2010s). Regarding the study in general: Peripheral blood samples were taken at the time of initial diagnosis, prior to any treatment. To identify distinguishing TCR V-J signatures, a discovery cohort of some 99 patients was used, comprising roughly 45 with Graves' ophthalmopathy and 57 with stable Graves' hyperthyroidism. Prospective prediction of ophthalmopathy was tested in an independent validation cohort consisting of some 18 hyperthyroidism patients and some 16 patients who later progressed to ophthalmopathy. The 80 to 100 discovery patients were randomly divided into training and test sets at a 7:3 ratio. In addition, the study compared T-cell repertoires in thyroid tissue and in blood from several Graves' hyperthyroidism patients. Once sampling was done, hyperthyroidism patients were given methimazole at a starting dose of 30 mg daily, whereas ophthalmopathy patients were given high-dose intravenous methylprednisolone. TCR Vbeta CDR3 sequencing of 120 to 150 peripheral blood samples (over 40 ophthalmopathy, about 80 hyperthyroidism and some 17 progressor patients) is reported in the paper.

As encoded in the germline V gene (reference sequence), CDR1 is MNHEY while CDR2 is SMNVEV. Measured from the cysteine to the phenylalanine, the CDR3 is 16 residues long. Of the read, only the CDR3 DNA is kept; its 48 bases are in frame from base 1. Germline trimming amounts to 5 bases on V and 5 bases on J, with 6 as the count of junction bases outside the gene matches. Hyperthyroidism patients were newly diagnosed, had a disease duration of under 2 months, and were aged 18 to 65 years. Any patient with an uncontrolled infection, another autoimmune disease, pregnancy or lactation was excluded. Diagnoses were established on the basis of clinical symptoms, serum thyroxine and TRAb, thyroid ultrasound, and orbital computed tomography. For progressor patients, blood was drawn at the first diagnosis of hyperthyroidism, before any ophthalmopathy symptoms had appeared. Ficoll-Paque density gradient centrifugation was used to isolate PBMCs from 9.5 to 10 ml of fresh peripheral blood. Progressor patients were initially diagnosed with Graves' hyperthyroidism and developed ophthalmopathy during follow-up. Trizol reagent was used to extract total RNA, and RNA quality was then checked on an Agilent 2100 Bioanalyzer.

What the research found in general, with its limitations: In cross-validation, a model built on a 13 V-J signature told ophthalmopathy apart from stable hyperthyroidism with approximately 91% sensitivity and around 84% specificity, and in testing the same model reached 80%/75%. Most expanded thyroid clonotypes (frequency above 0.001) were also detected in blood, a finding suggesting that blood repertoires may reflect thyroid immune responses. During validation, the model predicted progression to ophthalmopathy a median of around six months ahead of onset, with approximately 71% sensitivity and roughly 72% specificity. Sample size was not statistically predetermined, and blinding of investigators to group allocation was not performed.

The receptor was derived from a woman aged 30 to 39 with Graves' hyperthyroidism that later progressed to Graves' ophthalmopathy. Material: blood. The V gene is TRBV27 and the J gene is TRBJ2-5; TRBD2 agrees with 15 junctional bases. The DNA reads as follows: TGTGCCAGCAGTCCGGGACTAGCGGGAGGTTGGGAGACCCAGTACTTC. This translates into CASSPGLAGGWETQYF.